This T cell receptor (beta chain) emerged from a study of blood T cell repertoires in COVID-19. Turning to the study itself: Both acute and convalescent COVID-19 samples were obtained from the United States, Italy and Spain. T cells, B-cell-depleted T cells, or PBMCs supplied cDNA or gDNA.

TCRdb keeps only in-frame clones here, not all; method: immunoSEQ multiplex PCR. This table has under 350,000 clones, about nine tenths appearing once. This CDR3 has 14 residues. The V segment lost 0 bases and the J segment 7 bases; nucleotides outside the gene matches: 7. The germline CDR1 and CDR2 sequences are SGHKS and YYEKEE (reference sequence). The source of this sequence is a man aged 45 to 65 with acute or convalescent COVID-19. The chain recombines TRBV5-5 with TRBJ2-7, with 7 bases identical to TRBD1. Sample: peripheral blood. The CDR3 nucleotides are TGTGCCAGCAGCTTGGGACAGGGCTCGGGGGAGCAGTACTTC. Its protein product is CASSLGQGSGEQYF. The full variable domain, with the rest looked up from reference TRBV5-5 and TRBJ2-7, is DAGVTQSPTHLIKTRGQQVTLRCSPISGHKSVSWYQQVLGQGPQFIFQYYEKEERGRGNFPDRFSARQFPNYSSELNVNALLLGDSALYLCASSLGQGSGEQYFGPGTRLTVT.